This TCR beta chain emerged from a study of shared clonotypes between healthy human individuals. Clones were sequenced by immunoSEQ multiplex PCR, and TCRdb holds only the in-frame ones, with some missing. This table has around 2.5 million clones, 90% to 95% appearing once. J was trimmed by 3 bases and V by 5 bases; bases with no gene match: 11. Germline V gives CDR1 MNHEY, CDR2 SMNVEV (reference sequence). The CDR3 has 16 amino acids. The sequence derives from a young man in good health. Some clones in this sample may be carry-over from other donors' samples. This chain uses TRBV27 with TRBJ2-7, with 9 bases identical to TRBD1. The specimen sequenced was naive CD4+ T cells from PBMCs. Subset here: CD45RA+ positively selected. DNA for the CDR3: TGTGCCAGCAGTGCAACCCCCGGGACAGGGAGCTACGAGCAGTACTTC. Translating gives CASSATPGTGSYEQYF.